The next 15 T cell receptor beta chains were all read from a single sample in a study of T cell responses to AZD1222 COVID-19 vaccine. The assay was immunoSEQ multiplex PCR, and TCRdb's table has in-frame clones only and misses some. The profile shows some 200,000 clones, more than 80% of them singletons. This specimen was peripheral blood, taken 28 days after the second dose of the MenACWY control vaccine. The receptors originated from an adult who received the MenACWY meningococcal vaccine as a control.

This chain links TRBV4-1 with TRBJ2-7, with TRBD2 as a possible D gene (6 bases). CDR1 and CDR2 (germline): MGHRA, YSYEKL. Trimming took 6 bases from V and 3 from J, leaving 15 bases between them. This CDR3 is 14 amino acids long. The CDR3 is CASSQTSTLYEQYF. CDR3 nucleotides: TGCGCCAGCAGTCAGACTAGTACCCTCTACGAGCAGTACTTC.

The rearrangement links TRBV30 to TRBJ1-2, with TRBD1 identical over 10 bases. Germline V gives CDR1 GTSNPN, CDR2 SVGIG (reference sequence). The CDR3 length is 12 residues. V shed 8 bases and J 4 bases; nucleotides not matched to a gene: 4. The CDR3 spells CALTGGSYGYTF. DNA of the CDR3: TGTGCCCTGACAGGGGGCTCCTATGGCTACACCTTC.

The V and J genes are TRBV19 and TRBJ1-2, with D hard to call. The CDR3 has 14 residues. Germline V gene data show CDR1 as LNHDA and CDR2 as SQIVND (reference sequence). Trimming took off 7 bases at V and 4 bases at J, with 16 bases between the two ends. The CDR3 bases are TGTGCCAGTACGTCAGCGGGGTGGGGCTATGGCTACACCTTC. Translation: CASTSAGWGYGYTF.

The rearrangement links TRBV29-1 to TRBJ2-1; no reliable D call. The CDR3 contains 14 residues. The V end lost 5 bases, the J end lost 0 bases, and 11 bases lay between the germline ends. Germline CDR1 is SQVTM and CDR2 is ANQGSEA. This CDR3 reads CSVTRWSSYNEQFF. Here the CDR3 DNA reads TGCAGCGTTACGCGGTGGAGCTCCTACAATGAGCAGTTCTTC.

The V and J genes are TRBV30 and TRBJ2-7, with 7 positions matching TRBD1. CDR1 and CDR2 from the germline V gene are GTSNPN and SVGIG (reference sequence). This CDR3 region has 12 residues. Germline trimming cut 4 bases from V and 6 bases from J; bases unmatched to any gene: 6. The CDR3 DNA sequence: TGTGCCTGGACTAAGGGGGCAGGCGAGCAGTACTTC. Encoded protein: CAWTKGAGEQYF.

The chain has TRBV11-2 and TRBJ2-1; D gene uncertain. The CDR3 length is 12 residues. V was clipped by 1 base and J by 10 bases, with 8 bases between them. Germline V CDR1 and CDR2: SGHAT, FQNNGV. The CDR3 here is CASSLVRREQFF. In DNA form, the CDR3 reads TGTGCCAGCAGCTTAGTTCGACGCGAGCAGTTCTTC.

This clone was found once. The chain uses TRBV21-1 and TRBJ2-1; TRBD2 is the table's D call, not checked against the DNA. TRBV21-1 constitutes a pseudogene. This CDR3 comprises 14 residues. The CDR3 protein is CASSRSGRHNEQFF. CDR3 coding DNA: TGTGCCAGCAGCAGGAGCGGGAGGCACAATGAGCAGTTCTTC.

The table lists this clone with a count of one. The genes are TRBV4-3 and TRBJ1-4; the match to TRBD1 covers 11 bases. The CDR3 totals 17 residues. Germline V gene lookup returns CDR1 LGHNA and CDR2 YSLEER. Trimming removed 5 bases from V and 2 bases from J; junction bases left unmatched: 7. The CDR3: CASSEGQGVGTNEKLFF. The CDR3 region has the DNA TGCGCCAGCAGCGAGGGACAGGGGGTAGGGACTAATGAAAAACTGTTTTTT.

The chain couples TRBV12-3 or TRBV12-4 to TRBJ1-1; possible D gene TRBD1, 5 bases. The ends were cut back, 6 bases at V and 1 base at J, with 6 bases in the middle. This CDR3 spans 12 amino acids. CDR3 in amino acids: CASRGGNTEAFF. The DNA for the CDR3 is TGTGCCAGCAGGGGGGGGAACACTGAAGCTTTCTTT.

CDR3 sequence: CASSEGTSLAQYF. Written as DNA, the CDR3 is TGTGCCAGCAGCGAGGGGACTAGCCTAGCGCAGTATTTT. The chain employs TRBV9 and TRBJ2-3; 9 bases are shared with TRBD2. This CDR3 contains 13 residues. The trim removed 3 bases at V and 10 bases at J, leaving 6 bases unmatched. Per germline, CDR1 SGDLS and CDR2 YYNGEE.

The chain has TRBV6-6 and TRBJ2-6, with no clear D. The germline gives CDR1 MNHNY, CDR2 SVGAGI (reference sequence). The V end was cut by 4 bases, the J end by 2 bases, with 6 bases between. The CDR3 is made up of 14 amino acids. CDR3 sequence (DNA): TGTGCCAGCAGTTCCTCTACTGGGGCCAACGTCCTGACTTTC. It translates to CASSSSTGANVLTF.

This rearrangement joins TRBV10-3 to TRBJ1-1; weak D call: TRBD1 (5 bases). Germline V lookup: CDR1 ENHRY, CDR2 SYGVKD. V gave up 0 bases and J gave up 8 bases, with 13 bases separating them. The CDR3 runs to 14 residues. The CDR3 DNA sequence: TGTGCCATCAGTGAGTCGAGGAACCGGGGGGAAGCTTTCTTT. It codes for CAISESRNRGEAFF.

The V call is TRBV18, the J call TRBJ2-7; a weak D match, TRBD2 (5 bases). Germline CDR1 and CDR2: KGHSH and LQKENI. The CDR3 sequence is 18 residues long. Trimming stripped 3 bases from V and 3 bases from J, with 24 bases between. The CDR3 sequence is CASSPPGLISGRDYEQYF. CDR3 coding DNA: TGTGCCAGCTCACCCCCCGGACTGATCTCGGGTCGGGACTACGAGCAGTACTTC.

CDR3 sequence: CSVETRQGGSGEQFF. In DNA form, the CDR3 reads TGCAGCGTTGAAACTCGACAGGGGGGGTCGGGTGAGCAGTTCTTC. The chain links TRBV29-1 to TRBJ2-1, with 9 bases that match TRBD1. Germline V gives CDR1 SQVTM, CDR2 ANQGSEA. V trimming: 2 bases; J trimming: 9 bases; junction bases outside the gene matches: 11. This CDR3 has 15 amino acids.

The rearrangement uses TRBV28 and TRBJ1-2; D call uncertain. V was shortened by 6 bases and J by 8 bases, with 22 bases between the two germline ends. CDR1 is MDHEN and CDR2 is SYDVKM in the germline V gene. The CDR3 spans 15 residues. CDR3 sequence reads: CASSPPLSRVEGYTF. The CDR3 DNA sequence: TGTGCCAGCAGCCCCCCCCTCTCGCGGGTAGAAGGCTACACCTTC.